This T cell receptor (beta chain) was retrieved from a study of blood T cell repertoires in COVID-19. Study information: From T cells, B-cell-depleted T cells, or PBMCs came the material, which was cDNA or gDNA.

Germline lookup yields CDR1 MNHEY and CDR2 SVGEGT. This CDR3 is built from 18 residues. V gave up 2 bases and J gave up 3 bases, with 22 bases separating them. Assay used: immunoSEQ multiplex PCR; TCRdb lists only in-frame clones, some missing. In the table there are nearly 200,000 clones, 89% of which are singletons. Which cohort a participant joined came from the clinical history participants gave. The chain joins TRBV6-2 or TRBV6-3 to TRBJ1-1; perhaps TRBD1 as D (5 bases). This sequence was found in a woman younger than 35 who had recovered from COVID-19. The sample taken for sequencing was PBMCs or T cells enriched from blood (not recorded which). The CDR3 DNA reads as TGTGCCAGCAGTTACCCGGAGACCGGGGGATTGAGGCACACTGAAGCTTTCTTT. Translating gives CASSYPETGGLRHTEAFF.